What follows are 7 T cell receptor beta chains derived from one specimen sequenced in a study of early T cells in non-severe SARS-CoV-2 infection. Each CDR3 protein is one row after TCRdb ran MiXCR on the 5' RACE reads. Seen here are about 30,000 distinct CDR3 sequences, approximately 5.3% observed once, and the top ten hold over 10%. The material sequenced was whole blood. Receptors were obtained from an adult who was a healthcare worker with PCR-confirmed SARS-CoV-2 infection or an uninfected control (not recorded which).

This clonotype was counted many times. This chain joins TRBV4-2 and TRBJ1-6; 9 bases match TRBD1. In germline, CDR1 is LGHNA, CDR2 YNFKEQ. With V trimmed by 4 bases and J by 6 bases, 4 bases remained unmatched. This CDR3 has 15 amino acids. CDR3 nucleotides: TGTGCCAGCAGCCCTTCGACAGGGGGTAATTCACCCCTCCACTTT. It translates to CASSPSTGGNSPLHF.

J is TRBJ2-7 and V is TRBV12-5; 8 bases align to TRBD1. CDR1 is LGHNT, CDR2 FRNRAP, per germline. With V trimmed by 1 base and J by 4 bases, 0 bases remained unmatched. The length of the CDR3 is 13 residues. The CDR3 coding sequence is TGTGCTAGTGGTTTGGACAGGGGGTACGAGCAGTACTTC. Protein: CASGLDRGYEQYF. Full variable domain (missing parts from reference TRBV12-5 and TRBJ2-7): DARVTQTPRHKVTEMGQEVTMRCQPILGHNTVFWYRQTMMQGLELLAYFRNRAPLDDSGMPKDRFSAEMPDATLATLKIQPSEPRDSAVYFCASGLDRGYEQYFGPGTRLTVT.

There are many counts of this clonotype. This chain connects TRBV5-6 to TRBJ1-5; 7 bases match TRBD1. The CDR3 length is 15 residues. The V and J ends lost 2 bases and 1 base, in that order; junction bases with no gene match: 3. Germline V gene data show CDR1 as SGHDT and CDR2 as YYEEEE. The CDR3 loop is CASSLTGVSNQPQHF. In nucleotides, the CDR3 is TGTGCCAGCAGCTTAACAGGGGTGAGCAATCAGCCCCAGCATTTT. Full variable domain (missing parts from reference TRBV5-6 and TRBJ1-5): DAGVTQSPTHLIKTRGQQVTLRCSPKSGHDTVSWYQQALGQGPQFIFQYYEEEERQRGNFPDRFSGHQFPNYSSELNVNALLLGDSALYLCASSLTGVSNQPQHFGDGTRLSIL.

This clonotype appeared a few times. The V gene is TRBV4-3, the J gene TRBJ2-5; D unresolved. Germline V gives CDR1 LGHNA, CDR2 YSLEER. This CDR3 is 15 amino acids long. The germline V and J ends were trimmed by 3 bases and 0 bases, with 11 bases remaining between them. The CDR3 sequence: CASSQSMGYQETQYF. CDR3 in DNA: TGCGCCAGCAGCCAGTCCATGGGGTACCAAGAGACCCAGTACTTC.

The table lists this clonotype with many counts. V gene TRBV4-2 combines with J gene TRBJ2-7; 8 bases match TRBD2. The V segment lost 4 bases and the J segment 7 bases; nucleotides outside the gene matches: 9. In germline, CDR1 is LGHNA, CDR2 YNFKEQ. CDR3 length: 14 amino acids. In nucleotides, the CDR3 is TGTGCCAGCAGCCGAGGTGGCTTAGCGGGGGAGCAGTACTTC. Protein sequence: CASSRGGLAGEQYF.

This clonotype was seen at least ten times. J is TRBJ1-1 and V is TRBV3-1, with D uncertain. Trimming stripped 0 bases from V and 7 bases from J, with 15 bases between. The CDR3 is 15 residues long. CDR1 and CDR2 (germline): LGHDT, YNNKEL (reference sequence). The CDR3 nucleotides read TGTGCCAGCAGCCAAGATCTTAGAACCGGAAGTGAAGCTTTCTTT. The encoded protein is CASSQDLRTGSEAFF.

CDR3 amino acids: CSAQGVVAGELFF. For the CDR3, the DNA is TGCAGTGCCCAAGGGGTAGTCGCCGGGGAGCTGTTTTTT. The J gene is TRBJ2-2, the V gene TRBV20-1; possibly TRBD1 for D (5 bases). Germline CDR1 is DFQATT and CDR2 is SNEGSKA (reference sequence). The CDR3 totals 13 residues. V lost 6 bases and J lost 6, with 14 bases in between.